This T cell receptor (beta chain) emerged from a study of blood T cell repertoires in COVID-19. CDR3 size: 11 residues. Trimming stripped 7 bases from V and 7 bases from J, with 13 bases between. Germline V lookup: CDR1 DFQATT, CDR2 SNEGSKA (reference sequence). The table came from immunoSEQ multiplex PCR; TCRdb's copy has only in-frame clones and leaves some out. The sample holds tens of thousands of clones, less than 95% seen once. What was sequenced was peripheral blood. This TCR was sampled from a human donor in a cohort sampled during active COVID-19. The gene calls are TRBV20-1 and TRBJ1-2; no reliable D call. The CDR3 DNA sequence: TGCAGTGAGCGAGGTCGGAGTGGCTACACCTTC. This translates into CSERGRSGYTF.